Listed below are T cell receptor beta chains from one sample, sequenced in a study of shared clonotypes between healthy human individuals. Using immunoSEQ multiplex PCR, the repertoire was profiled, and TCRdb retains in-frame clones only, with some absent. The table includes 2 million to 2.5 million clones, 85% to 95% detected once. Input material: naive CD4+ T cells from PBMCs. These TCRs come from a man aged 18 to 29 in good health. Some clones in this sample may be carry-over from other donors' samples. Each CDR3 is given with its conserved first and last residue. A D gene is named only where the DNA matches it firmly. Expanded clones are given a class, and other clones once, few, many or no size at all.

CDR3nt: TGTGCCAGCAGCTTAAGCCCATTAGTCAGCTCCTACAATGAGCAGTTCTTC
CDR3aa: CASSLSPLVSSYNEQFF
abundance: once
v_gene: TRBV7-3
j_gene: TRBJ2-1
d_gene: -

CDR3nt: TGTGCCAGCAGCCCCCTCAGCGGGATATCGGGCGAGCAGTACTTC
CDR3aa: CASSPLSGISGEQYF
abundance: -
v_gene: TRBV5-4
j_gene: TRBJ2-7
d_gene: TRBD2

CDR3nt: TGTGCCACTAGCACCTCGCGGGGCGCAGGCCCCAGCTATGGCTACACCTTC
CDR3aa: CATSTSRGAGPSYGYTF
abundance: -
v_gene: TRBV10-3
j_gene: TRBJ1-2
d_gene: -

CDR3nt: TGTGCCAGCAGCTTAGCGGCGACGGACGAAGAGACCCAGTACTTC
CDR3aa: CASSLAATDEETQYF
abundance: -
v_gene: TRBV7-8
j_gene: TRBJ2-5
d_gene: -

CDR3nt: TGTGCCAGCAGTGATCGCCAGCTCTACGAGCAGTACTTC
CDR3aa: CASSDRQLYEQYF
abundance: -
v_gene: TRBV6-1
j_gene: TRBJ2-7
d_gene: -

CDR3nt: TGTGCCAGCAGCCAGAGACAGGGGCGCTCGGCAGATACGCAGTATTTT
CDR3aa: CASSQRQGRSADTQYF
abundance: -
v_gene: TRBV9
j_gene: TRBJ2-3
d_gene: TRBD1

CDR3nt: TGTGCCAGCAGCTCGGGACACCACTACGAGCAGTACTTC
CDR3aa: CASSSGHHYEQYF
abundance: once
v_gene: TRBV7-9
j_gene: TRBJ2-7
d_gene: -

CDR3nt: TGTGCCAGCAGCACTGGACAGGGAGCAAGCAATCAGCCCCAGCATTTT
CDR3aa: CASSTGQGASNQPQHF
abundance: -
v_gene: TRBV7-2
j_gene: TRBJ1-5
d_gene: TRBD1

CDR3nt: TGCGCCAGCACGCTACTCCCCAACCTTGGACTGAGCTACTCTGGGGCCAACGTCCTGACTTTC
CDR3aa: CASTLLPNLGLSYSGANVLTF
abundance: once
v_gene: TRBV5-1
j_gene: TRBJ2-6
d_gene: -

CDR3nt: TGTGCCAGCAGCTACGACGAGGGTGAAGCTTTCTTT
CDR3aa: CASSYDEGEAFF
abundance: -
v_gene: TRBV5-4
j_gene: TRBJ1-1
d_gene: -

CDR3nt: TGTGCCAGCAGTTTAGTACCGGGAGGGCAGTACTTC
CDR3aa: CASSLVPGGQYF
abundance: -
v_gene: TRBV28
j_gene: TRBJ2-7
d_gene: TRBD2

CDR3nt: TGTGCCTGGAACCCTAGCGGGAGCGAGACCCAGTACTTC
CDR3aa: CAWNPSGSETQYF
abundance: -
v_gene: TRBV30
j_gene: TRBJ2-5
d_gene: TRBD2

CDR3nt: TGTGCCAGCAGCGTAGGAGGGACTAGCGCAAGCTCCTACAATGAGCAGTTCTTC
CDR3aa: CASSVGGTSASSYNEQFF
abundance: -
v_gene: TRBV9
j_gene: TRBJ2-1
d_gene: TRBD2

CDR3nt: TGTGCCAGCAGCTCACAGGGGGCATATCAGCCCCAGCATTTT
CDR3aa: CASSSQGAYQPQHF
abundance: -
v_gene: TRBV7-9
j_gene: TRBJ1-5
d_gene: TRBD1

CDR3nt: TGTGCCAGCAGCGGGCCGGGGGTCTACGAGCAGTACTTC
CDR3aa: CASSGPGVYEQYF
abundance: -
v_gene: TRBV7-2
j_gene: TRBJ2-7
d_gene: -

CDR3nt: TGTGCCAGCAGGGCTGGGGGGCTATATGGCTACACCTTC
CDR3aa: CASRAGGLYGYTF
abundance: -
v_gene: TRBV5-6
j_gene: TRBJ1-2
d_gene: -

CDR3nt: TGTGCCAGCAGTTCGGGAAAACTGTTTTTT
CDR3aa: CASSSGKLFF
abundance: -
v_gene: TRBV28
j_gene: TRBJ1-4
d_gene: -

CDR3nt: TGTGCCAGCAGTCCACCAGGGGCTCTTGGAAACACCATATATTTT
CDR3aa: CASSPPGALGNTIYF
abundance: -
v_gene: TRBV28
j_gene: TRBJ1-3
d_gene: -

CDR3nt: TGTGCCAGCACCCGTGGGACGGCCCCTGGGGCCAACGTCCTGACTTTC
CDR3aa: CASTRGTAPGANVLTF
abundance: -
v_gene: TRBV9
j_gene: TRBJ2-6
d_gene: -

CDR3nt: TGTGCCAGCAGTACGATACGTGGTACTGAAGCTTTCTTT
CDR3aa: CASSTIRGTEAFF
abundance: -
v_gene: TRBV6-6
j_gene: TRBJ1-1
d_gene: -

CDR3nt: TGTGCCTGGAGCGGACTAGCGGGAGCCGGGGAGCTGTTTTTT
CDR3aa: CAWSGLAGAGELFF
abundance: -
v_gene: TRBV30
j_gene: TRBJ2-2
d_gene: TRBD2

CDR3nt: TGTGCCAGCAGATCGCAGGGGTCTGAGCGGAGGGCTGAAGCTTTCTTT
CDR3aa: CASRSQGSERRAEAFF
abundance: -
v_gene: TRBV28
j_gene: TRBJ1-1
d_gene: -

CDR3nt: TGCGCCAGCAGCTTGCTGACACCGAACACCGGGGAGCTGTTTTTT
CDR3aa: CASSLLTPNTGELFF
abundance: few
v_gene: TRBV5-1
j_gene: TRBJ2-2
d_gene: -

CDR3nt: TGTGCCAGCAGCCTCCTTTTGGCGGTGAGCACTGAAGCTTTCTTT
CDR3aa: CASSLLLAVSTEAFF
abundance: -
v_gene: TRBV5-6
j_gene: TRBJ1-1
d_gene: -

CDR3nt: TGTGCCAGCAGTAACCGGGGTTCTGGAAACACCATATATTTT
CDR3aa: CASSNRGSGNTIYF
abundance: -
v_gene: TRBV6-1
j_gene: TRBJ1-3
d_gene: -

CDR3nt: TGCAGCGTGATGAGAACAGGTGGAAAAAATGAAAAACTGTTTTTT
CDR3aa: CSVMRTGGKNEKLFF
abundance: -
v_gene: TRBV29-1
j_gene: TRBJ1-4
d_gene: -

CDR3nt: TGTGCCATCAGTGACCCGGGACTCTCGGGTGGGGAGACCCAGTACTTC
CDR3aa: CAISDPGLSGGETQYF
abundance: -
v_gene: TRBV10-3
j_gene: TRBJ2-5
d_gene: -

CDR3nt: TGCGCCAGCAGCCACACCGGGACTTCCACCTACGAGCAGTACTTC
CDR3aa: CASSHTGTSTYEQYF
abundance: -
v_gene: TRBV5-1
j_gene: TRBJ2-7
d_gene: -

CDR3nt: TGTGCCAGCAGCTTAGCTGGGCCGGGCAGGGGGATCTACGAGCAGTACTTC
CDR3aa: CASSLAGPGRGIYEQYF
abundance: -
v_gene: TRBV7-2
j_gene: TRBJ2-7
d_gene: TRBD1

CDR3nt: TGTGCCAGTACTCCTTCCGGGAGGAACACTGAAGCTTTCTTT
CDR3aa: CASTPSGRNTEAFF
abundance: -
v_gene: TRBV6-5
j_gene: TRBJ1-1
d_gene: -

CDR3nt: TGTGCCAGCAGCCAAGATTCGGTTGGGGGTGAAAAACTGTTTTTT
CDR3aa: CASSQDSVGGEKLFF
abundance: -
v_gene: TRBV14
j_gene: TRBJ1-4
d_gene: -

CDR3nt: TGTGCCAGCAGCGATCCCCCCGGGGACTCCGGGCTAGCCGAGCAGTACTTC
CDR3aa: CASSDPPGDSGLAEQYF
abundance: -
v_gene: TRBV7-3
j_gene: TRBJ2-7
d_gene: -

CDR3nt: TGCAGCTTTCGCAGGGGTTTCGACACTGAAGCTTTCTTT
CDR3aa: CSFRRGFDTEAFF
abundance: -
v_gene: TRBV29-1
j_gene: TRBJ1-1
d_gene: -

CDR3nt: TGTGCCAGCAGCCCCCTAGCGGGAGGGAGGAATGAGCAGTTCTTC
CDR3aa: CASSPLAGGRNEQFF
abundance: -
v_gene: TRBV2
j_gene: TRBJ2-1
d_gene: TRBD2

CDR3nt: TGCGCCAGCAGCTTGGAACGGGAGGGCCTACGAGAGCAGTTCTTC
CDR3aa: CASSLEREGLREQFF
abundance: -
v_gene: TRBV5-1
j_gene: TRBJ2-1
d_gene: TRBD2